The T cell receptor (beta chain) under discussion was sequenced for a study of CD8 T cells in ankylosing spondylitis. Notes on the study in general: Past studies reported some motif variants in reactive arthritis synovial fluid and blood. A motif in TCR beta, a set of eight highly homologous variants, appeared characteristic of ankylosing spondylitis blood.

This clonotype was found a few times. The antigen is not known. The CDR3 consists of 13 residues. The V end lost 7 bases, the J end lost 9 bases, and 19 bases lay between the germline ends. The V gene's germline CDR1 is SQVTM and CDR2 ANQGSEA. Quantitative 5'-RACE with molecular barcodes generated TCR beta libraries. TCRdb recomputed calls from the 5' RACE reads with MiXCR, one row per CDR3 protein. The sample lists 700,000 or so distinct CDR3 sequences; roughly 19% were seen once. The sequenced sample was blood, either unsorted or a sorted T cell fraction (not recorded which). The receptor was derived from a male donor with ankylosing spondylitis. This chain joins TRBV29-1 and TRBJ2-1; D uncertain. CDR3 in amino acids: CSAWAVSSAEQFF. CDR3 in DNA: TGCAGCGCCTGGGCGGTCAGTAGTGCTGAGCAGTTCTTC.